These 23 T cell receptor beta chains share one sample of origin, sequenced in a study of vaccination effects on CD4 cells after COVID-19. These receptors' targets are unknown. Generated by immunoSEQ multiplex PCR, the TCRdb table keeps only in-frame clones and is missing some. This table holds roughly 63,000 clones, over 70% found once. Antigen-specific CD4+ T cells were first expanded with viral peptide pools by the ViraFEST assay and only then sequenced. The culture ran for 10 days, and then CD4+ T cells were isolated. Vaccinated participants had no history of SARS-CoV-2 infection and tested negative for nucleocapsid antibodies. The sequenced sample was CD4+ T cells from PBMCs cultured with HCoV-OC43 spike peptides, obtained before COVID-19 vaccination. Subset indicated: HCoV-OC43 spike overlapping peptide pool stimulation. These receptors all come from a human donor who received a COVID-19 vaccine.

This clone showed up just once. The genes are TRBV7-8 and TRBJ1-3; no firm D call. Trimming shortened V by 0 bases and J by 1 base, and 13 bases separated the two germline ends. Germline V gene data show CDR1 as SGHVS and CDR2 as FQNEAQ. The CDR3 totals 17 residues. The CDR3 spells CASSLAAGWGSGNTIYF. The CDR3 nucleotides read TGTGCCAGCAGCTTAGCCGCGGGGTGGGGTTCTGGAAACACCATATATTTT. Full variable domain (missing parts from reference TRBV7-8 and TRBJ1-3): GAGVSQSPRYKVAKRGQDVALRCDPISGHVSLFWYQQALGQGPEFLTYFQNEAQLDKSGLPSDRFFAERPEGSVSTLKIQRTQQEDSAVYLCASSLAAGWGSGNTIYFGEGSWLTVV.

The V and J genes are TRBV7-9 and TRBJ1-4, with 10 nucleotides matching TRBD1. The CDR3 runs 15 residues. J was trimmed by 3 bases and V by 5 bases; bases with no gene match: 3. CDR1 is SEHNR and CDR2 is FQNEAQ in the germline V gene (reference sequence). The CDR3 nucleotides read TGTGCCAGCAGCCTAGGACAGGGGGCTAATGAAAAACTGTTTTTT. This gives the protein CASSLGQGANEKLFF.

V usage is TRBV7-2 and J usage is TRBJ1-1; 10 positions agree with TRBD1. The trim removed 5 bases at V and 7 bases at J, leaving 7 bases unmatched. This CDR3 is built from 14 residues. The germline V gene encodes CDR1 SGHTA and CDR2 FQGNSA. The CDR3 region has the DNA TGTGCCAGCAGCCGGGACAGGGGAGACGATGAAGCTTTCTTT. Translation: CASSRDRGDDEAFF.

For the CDR3, the DNA is TGCGCCAGCAGCTTGGACGGTGTCTATGGCTACACCTTC. This translates into CASSLDGVYGYTF. The chain couples TRBV5-1 to TRBJ1-2; no clear D. From germline, CDR1 is SGHRS and CDR2 YFSETQ. This CDR3 region has 13 residues. Trimming shortened V by 0 bases and J by 4 bases, and 7 bases separated the two germline ends.

The chain is built from TRBV10-3 and TRBJ2-2, with D perhaps TRBD2 (6 bases). The germline V gene has CDR1 ENHRY and CDR2 SYGVKD. The V end was cut by 10 bases, the J end by 0 bases, with 9 bases between. The CDR3 spans 13 residues. CDR3 amino acids: CASGDANTGELFF. The CDR3 DNA reads TGTGCCAGCGGGGACGCGAACACCGGGGAGCTGTTTTTT.

This rearrangement joins TRBV5-1 to TRBJ1-1, with 7 bases fitting TRBD1. The CDR3 covers 16 residues. V lost 0 bases and J lost 1; bases outside the gene matches: 6. From germline, CDR1 is SGHRS and CDR2 YFSETQ. The CDR3 sequence is CASSLAVGGQNTEAFF. CDR3 DNA sequence: TGCGCCAGCAGCTTGGCCGTAGGGGGCCAGAACACTGAAGCTTTCTTT.

CDR3 protein: CASNLREPNQPQHF. Written as DNA, the CDR3 is TGTGCCAGCAACCTCAGGGAACCCAATCAGCCCCAGCATTTT. This rearrangement joins TRBV6-5 to TRBJ1-5, with D possibly TRBD1 on 5 matching bases. Germline CDR1 and CDR2: MNHEY and SVGAGI. This CDR3 comprises 14 residues. Trimming stripped 7 bases from V and 3 bases from J, with 13 bases between.

The chain joins TRBV24-1 to TRBJ2-2; 9 nucleotides line up with TRBD1. The V gene's germline CDR1 is KGHDR and CDR2 SFDVKD. The CDR3 extends over 17 amino acids. Losses at the gene ends were 4 bases for V and 5 bases for J; bases not matched to a gene: 10. This CDR3 reads CATSDGQGKGKTGELFF. The CDR3 DNA follows: TGTGCCACCAGTGACGGACAGGGGAAGGGAAAAACCGGGGAGCTGTTTTTT.

This chain joins TRBV5-1 and TRBJ2-2, with D perhaps matching TRBD2 (5 bases). The ends were cut back, 0 bases at V and 2 bases at J, with 11 bases in the middle. The CDR3 extends over 16 amino acids. Germline CDR1 SGHRS, CDR2 YFSETQ. The CDR3 loop is CASSLVGRGNTGELFF. CDR3 nucleotides: TGCGCCAGCAGCTTGGTCGGTCGGGGTAACACCGGGGAGCTGTTTTTT.

The chain's CDR3 is CASSSPGPTRGETQYF. CDR3 nucleotides: TGTGCCAGCAGCTCCCCCGGGCCCACCAGGGGAGAGACCCAGTACTTC. This rearrangement joins TRBV5-6 to TRBJ2-5; maybe TRBD1 (6 bases). Trimming pared 3 bases from V and 4 bases from J, leaving 19 bases between. The CDR3 runs to 16 residues. Germline-derived CDR1 and CDR2 are SGHDT and YYEEEE.

This clone was found a few times. This chain uses TRBV6-5 with TRBJ2-3; D gene ambiguous. Between the trimmed V and J ends, which lost 6 bases and 5 bases, there was a span of 12 bases. The CDR3 has 13 amino acids. Germline-derived CDR1 and CDR2 are MNHEY and SVGAGI. The CDR3 bases are TGTGCCAGCAGCGACATAACAGAAGATACGCAGTATTTT. It codes for CASSDITEDTQYF.

This chain joins TRBV11-2 and TRBJ1-5; 9 bases fit TRBD1. CDR1 SGHAT and CDR2 FQNNGV come from the germline V gene. The CDR3 loop spans 15 amino acids. Trimming at V came to 2 bases and at J to 5 bases, leaving 4 bases not matched to a gene. Here the CDR3 reads CASSLTGGSHQPQHF. CDR3 nucleotide sequence: TGTGCCAGCAGCTTAACAGGGGGCAGCCATCAGCCCCAGCATTTT.

V is TRBV3-1 (or the pseudogene TRBV3-2) and J is TRBJ2-5, with D uncertain. The ends were cut back, 6 bases at V and 9 bases at J, with 14 bases in the middle. The germline V gene has CDR1 LGHDT and CDR2 YNNKEL (reference sequence). This CDR3 has 12 residues. In nucleotides, the CDR3 is TGTGCCAGCAGAAGAGAAGGCGCGGCCCAGTACTTC. Translation gives CASRREGAAQYF.

This chain joins TRBV5-1 and TRBJ1-1; D not resolved. Germline CDR1 SGHRS, CDR2 YFSETQ. The CDR3 length is 14 residues. The V end was cut by 0 bases, the J end by 1 base, with 7 bases between. In nucleotides, the CDR3 is TGCGCCAGCAGCTTGGGGGGTGGGAACACTGAAGCTTTCTTT. It codes for CASSLGGGNTEAFF.

This rearrangement joins TRBV7-9 to TRBJ1-3, with D possibly matching TRBD1 (5 bases). Trimming cost V 3 bases and J 0 bases, with 12 bases left between them. Germline assignment: CDR1 SEHNR and CDR2 FQNEAQ (reference sequence). CDR3 size: 16 residues. The CDR3 region is CASSFGRQTSGNTIYF. The CDR3 nucleotides read TGTGCCAGCAGCTTCGGCCGACAGACCTCTGGAAACACCATATATTTT.

V and J are TRBV24-1 and TRBJ1-2, with TRBD1 identical over 9 bases. CDR3 length: 15 amino acids. V shed 4 bases, J shed 1 base, and the junction held 3 bases outside the gene matches. CDR1 KGHDR and CDR2 SFDVKD come from the germline V gene. CDR3 sequence (DNA): TGTGCCACCAGTGACGCGACAGGGGGTAACTATGGCTACACCTTC. Encoded protein: CATSDATGGNYGYTF.

The gene calls are TRBV6-2 or TRBV6-3 and TRBJ1-5; D perhaps matches TRBD1 (5 bases). The V gene's germline CDR1 is MNHEY and CDR2 SVGEGT. The CDR3 covers 17 residues. Trimming took 1 base from V and 0 from J, leaving 13 bases between them. CDR3 protein: CASSYFETDPSNQPQHF. In DNA form, the CDR3 reads TGTGCCAGCAGTTACTTCGAGACAGACCCTAGCAATCAGCCCCAGCATTTT.

This clone was detected only a few times. The chain is built from TRBV30 and TRBJ2-7; D uncertain. The germline V and J ends were trimmed by 2 bases and 4 bases, with 12 bases remaining between them. Germline lookup yields CDR1 GTSNPN and CDR2 SVGIG (reference sequence). The CDR3 runs 13 residues. The CDR3 is CAWSRTLMYEQYV. CDR3 in DNA: TGTGCCTGGAGTCGAACCCTTATGTACGAGCAGTACGTC.

This clone was seen only a few times. The V and J genes are TRBV2 and TRBJ2-7; 7 nucleotides align to TRBD1. The CDR3 covers 13 residues. V lost 8 bases to trimming and J lost 1 base; unmatched junction nucleotides: 5. The germline gives CDR1 SNHLY, CDR2 FYNNEI. The CDR3 DNA reads TGTGCCAGCCAAGGGGGACAGTCCTACGAGCAGTACGTC. Its protein product is CASQGGQSYEQYV.

The chain recombines TRBV4-1 with TRBJ2-7; 9 bases align to TRBD1. The germline CDR1 and CDR2 sequences are MGHRA and YSYEKL. The CDR3 spans 18 residues. Unmatched junction bases numbered 13, after V lost 0 bases and J lost 4 bases. The CDR3 spells CASSQEGHKGQGKYEQYV. DNA of the CDR3: TGCGCCAGCAGCCAAGAAGGACATAAGGGACAGGGAAAATACGAGCAGTACGTC.

The chain joins TRBV30 to TRBJ1-4, with D perhaps matching TRBD1 (5 bases). CDR1 and CDR2 from the germline V gene are GTSNPN and SVGIG (reference sequence). V gave up 2 bases and J gave up 7 bases, with 20 bases separating them. The CDR3 sequence is 16 residues long. CDR3 sequence reads: CAWSFSKQAGGEKLFF. The CDR3 DNA sequence: TGTGCCTGGAGTTTCTCCAAACAGGCGGGGGGTGAAAAACTGTTTTTT. Looking up the rest from reference TRBV30 and TRBJ1-4 gives the full variable domain: SQTIHQWPATLVQPVGSPLSLECTVEGTSNPNLYWYRQAAGRGLQLLFYSVGIGQISSEVPQNLSASRPQDRQFILSSKKLLLSDSGFYLCAWSFSKQAGGEKLFFGSGTQLSVL.

The chain uses TRBV20-1 and TRBJ1-1; D might be TRBD1 (6 bases). This CDR3 region has 11 residues. V lost 4 bases and J 5 bases, leaving 8 bases between the germline ends. Germline V gene lookup returns CDR1 DFQATT and CDR2 SNEGSKA (reference sequence). In DNA form, the CDR3 reads TGCAGTGCTAAAGGGGGGACTGAAGCTTTCTTT. Protein product: CSAKGGTEAFF.

CDR3 bases: TGTGCCAGCAGCCGGAGGGCCGTTGAGGGGGGATCGGGGGAGACCCAGTACTTC. Amino acid sequence: CASSRRAVEGGSGETQYF. The chain couples TRBV11-2 to TRBJ2-5; D could derive from TRBD1 or TRBD2 (6 bases each). With 5 bases removed from V and 5 bases from J, the gap between germline ends came to 27 bases. The germline gives CDR1 SGHAT, CDR2 FQNNGV. This CDR3 is 18 amino acids long.